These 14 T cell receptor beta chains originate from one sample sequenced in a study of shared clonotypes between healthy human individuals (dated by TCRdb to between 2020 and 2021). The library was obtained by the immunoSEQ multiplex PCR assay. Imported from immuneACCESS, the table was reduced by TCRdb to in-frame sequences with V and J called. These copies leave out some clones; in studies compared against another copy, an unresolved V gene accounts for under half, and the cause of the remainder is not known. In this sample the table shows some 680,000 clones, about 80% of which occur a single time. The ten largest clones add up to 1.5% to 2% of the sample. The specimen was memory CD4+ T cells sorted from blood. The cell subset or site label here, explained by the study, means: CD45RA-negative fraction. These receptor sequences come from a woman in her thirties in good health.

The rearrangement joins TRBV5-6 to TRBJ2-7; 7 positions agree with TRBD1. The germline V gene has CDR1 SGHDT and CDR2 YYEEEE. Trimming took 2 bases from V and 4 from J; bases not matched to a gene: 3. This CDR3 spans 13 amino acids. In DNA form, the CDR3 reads TGTGCCAGCAGCTTACAGGGGATATACGAGCAGTACTTC. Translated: CASSLQGIYEQYF. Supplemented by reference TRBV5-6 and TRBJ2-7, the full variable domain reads DAGVTQSPTHLIKTRGQQVTLRCSPKSGHDTVSWYQQALGQGPQFIFQYYEEEERQRGNFPDRFSGHQFPNYSSELNVNALLLGDSALYLCASSLQGIYEQYFGPGTRLTVT.

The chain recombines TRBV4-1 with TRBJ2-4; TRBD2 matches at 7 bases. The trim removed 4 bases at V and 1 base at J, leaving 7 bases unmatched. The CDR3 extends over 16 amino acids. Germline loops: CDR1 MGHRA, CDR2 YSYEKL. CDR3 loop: CASSLGRAFAKNIQYF. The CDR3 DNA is TGCGCCAGCAGCCTTGGGAGGGCTTTTGCCAAAAACATTCAGTACTTC.

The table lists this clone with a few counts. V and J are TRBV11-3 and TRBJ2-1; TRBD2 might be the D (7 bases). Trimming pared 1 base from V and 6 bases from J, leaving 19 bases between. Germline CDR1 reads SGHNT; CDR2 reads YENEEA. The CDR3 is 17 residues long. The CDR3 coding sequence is TGTGCCAGCAGCTTAGGAGGCCCGGAAGGGGGGGGCAATGAGCAGTTCTTC. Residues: CASSLGGPEGGGNEQFF.

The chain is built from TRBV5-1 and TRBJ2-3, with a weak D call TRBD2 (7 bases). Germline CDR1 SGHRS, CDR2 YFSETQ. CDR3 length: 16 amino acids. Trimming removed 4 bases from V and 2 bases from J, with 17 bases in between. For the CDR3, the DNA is TGCGCCAGCAGCCAACCTCTGCGGGGGCCCACAGATACGCAGTATTTT. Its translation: CASSQPLRGPTDTQYF.

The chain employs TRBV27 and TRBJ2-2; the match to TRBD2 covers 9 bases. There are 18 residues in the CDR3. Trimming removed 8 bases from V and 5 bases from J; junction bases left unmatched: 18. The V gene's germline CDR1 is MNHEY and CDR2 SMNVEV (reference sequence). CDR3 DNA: TGTGCCAGCGGTGCAAATCCTCTCAGCGGGAGGAGTACCGGGGAGCTGTTTTTT. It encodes CASGANPLSGRSTGELFF.

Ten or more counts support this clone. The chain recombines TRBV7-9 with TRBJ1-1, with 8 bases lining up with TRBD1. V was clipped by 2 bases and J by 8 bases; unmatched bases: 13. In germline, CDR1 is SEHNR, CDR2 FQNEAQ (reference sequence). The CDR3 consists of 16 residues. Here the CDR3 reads CASSLWGGQGGLEAFF. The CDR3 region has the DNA TGTGCCAGCAGCTTATGGGGAGGACAGGGTGGGCTGGAAGCTTTCTTT. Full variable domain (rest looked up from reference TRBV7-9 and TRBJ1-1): DTGVSQNPRHKITKRGQNVTFRCDPISEHNRLYWYRQTLGQGPEFLTYFQNEAQLEKSRLLSDRFSAERPKGSFSTLEIQRTEQGDSAMYLCASSLWGGQGGLEAFFGQGTRLTVV.

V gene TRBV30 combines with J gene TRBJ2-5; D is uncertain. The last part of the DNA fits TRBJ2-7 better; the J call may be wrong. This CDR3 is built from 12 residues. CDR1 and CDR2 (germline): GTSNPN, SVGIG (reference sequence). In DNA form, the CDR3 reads TGTGCCTGGAGTACCGTAGGGCACGAGCAGTACTTC. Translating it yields CAWSTVGHEQYF.

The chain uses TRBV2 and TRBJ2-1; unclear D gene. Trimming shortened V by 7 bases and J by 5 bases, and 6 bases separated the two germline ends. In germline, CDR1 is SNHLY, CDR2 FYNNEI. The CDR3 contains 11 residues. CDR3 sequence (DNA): TGTGCCAGCAAAGTGAACAATGAGCAGTTCTTC. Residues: CASKVNNEQFF.

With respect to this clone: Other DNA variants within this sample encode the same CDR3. CDR3 residues: CASSRGSTDTQYF. CDR3 in DNA: TGTGCCAGCAGTCGGGGGTCCACAGATACGCAGTATTTT. The chain is built from TRBV7-9 and TRBJ2-3, with D possibly being TRBD2 (6 bases). This CDR3 has 13 residues. In germline, CDR1 is SEHNR, CDR2 FQNEAQ (reference sequence). Trimming stripped 6 bases from V and 2 bases from J, with 9 bases between.

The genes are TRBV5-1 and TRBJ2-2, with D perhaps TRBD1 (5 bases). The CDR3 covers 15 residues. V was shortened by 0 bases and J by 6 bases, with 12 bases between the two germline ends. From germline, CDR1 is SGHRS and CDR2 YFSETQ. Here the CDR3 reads CASSLGPGQAGELFF. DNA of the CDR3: TGCGCCAGCAGCTTGGGTCCAGGGCAGGCCGGGGAGCTGTTTTTT.

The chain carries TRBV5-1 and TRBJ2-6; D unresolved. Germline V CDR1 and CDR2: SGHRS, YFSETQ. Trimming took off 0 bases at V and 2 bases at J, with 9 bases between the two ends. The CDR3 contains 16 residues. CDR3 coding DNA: TGCGCCAGCAGCTTGGTCTATGATCCTGGGGCCAACGTCCTGACTTTC. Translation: CASSLVYDPGANVLTF.

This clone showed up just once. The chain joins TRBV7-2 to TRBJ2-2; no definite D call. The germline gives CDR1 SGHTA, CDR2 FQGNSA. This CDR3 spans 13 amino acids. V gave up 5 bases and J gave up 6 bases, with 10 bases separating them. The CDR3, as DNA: TGTGCCAGCAGCAAAAGGTTACCCGGGGAGCTGTTTTTT. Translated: CASSKRLPGELFF.

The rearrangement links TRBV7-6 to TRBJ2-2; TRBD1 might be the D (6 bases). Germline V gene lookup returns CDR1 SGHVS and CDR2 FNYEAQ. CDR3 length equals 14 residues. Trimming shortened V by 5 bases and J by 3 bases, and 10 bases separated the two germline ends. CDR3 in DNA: TGTGCCAGCAGCCAACAGGGCGACACCGGGGAGCTGTTTTTT. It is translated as CASSQQGDTGELFF.

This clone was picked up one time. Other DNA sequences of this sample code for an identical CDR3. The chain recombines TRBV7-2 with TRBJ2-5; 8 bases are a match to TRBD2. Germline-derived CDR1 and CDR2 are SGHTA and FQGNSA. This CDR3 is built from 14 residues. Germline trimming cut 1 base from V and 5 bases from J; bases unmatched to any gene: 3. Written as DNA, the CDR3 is TGTGCCAGCAGCTTAGGTGGCGGGAGGGAGACCCAGTACTTC. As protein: CASSLGGGRETQYF.